Presented here are 31 T cell receptor beta chains from one specimen sequenced in a study of cytomegalovirus exposure and HLA in healthy donors. 13 Jbeta primers and 60 Vbeta primers were used for the PCR. Repertoires were generated with immunoSEQ multiplex PCR, while TCRdb's copy carries only in-frame clones and drops some. The table has about 160,000 clones, 75% to 85% seen once. Sequenced: PBMCs. All receptors come from a woman aged 45-59 years in good health and CMV-seronegative.

The V gene is TRBV6-1, the J gene TRBJ2-5, with 10 bases aligning to TRBD2. Losses at the gene ends were 10 bases for V and 4 bases for J; bases not matched to a gene: 3. This CDR3 has 12 amino acids. Germline CDR1 reads MNHNS; CDR2 reads SASEGT. The CDR3 reads CATSGGRETQYF. The CDR3 DNA reads as TGTGCCACTAGCGGGGGTCGAGAGACCCAGTACTTC.

The chain couples TRBV5-1 to TRBJ1-2; the D is unclear. CDR3 length: 13 residues. Trimming shortened V by 1 base and J by 7 bases, and 11 bases separated the two germline ends. Per germline, CDR1 SGHRS and CDR2 YFSETQ. CDR3 protein: CASSLNGNLGYTF. CDR3 in DNA: TGCGCCAGCAGCTTGAACGGTAATCTTGGCTACACCTTC.

V and J are TRBV27 and TRBJ1-4; TRBD1 might be the D (5 bases). V gave up 6 bases and J gave up 0 bases, with 17 bases separating them. The germline V gene encodes CDR1 MNHEY and CDR2 SMNVEV (reference sequence). The CDR3 is 17 amino acids. This chain's CDR3 is CASRVWGSLATNEKLFF. For the CDR3, the DNA is TGTGCCAGCAGGGTCTGGGGCAGCCTTGCAACTAATGAAAAACTGTTTTTT. The full variable domain, with the rest looked up from reference TRBV27 and TRBJ1-4, is EAQVTQNPRYLITVTGKKLTVTCSQNMNHEYMSWYRQDPGLGLRQIYYSMNVEVTDKGDVPEGYKVSRKEKRNFPLILESPSPNQTSLYFCASRVWGSLATNEKLFFGSGTQLSVL.

The V and J genes are TRBV7-8 and TRBJ2-3; weak D call: TRBD2 (5 bases). V was trimmed by 5 bases and J by 5 bases, leaving 20 bases between them. This CDR3 contains 16 residues. Germline V lookup: CDR1 SGHVS, CDR2 FQNEAQ. The CDR3 DNA reads as TGTGCCAGCAGCCTCGCTGACCTCTCTGAGGGAGATACGCAGTATTTT. Protein: CASSLADLSEGDTQYF.

This clone occurred once. V is TRBV2 and J is TRBJ2-4; 10 bases align to TRBD2. The CDR3 spans 14 residues. The V and J ends lost 2 bases and 6 bases, in that order; junction bases with no gene match: 1. From germline, CDR1 is SNHLY and CDR2 FYNNEI. This CDR3 is CASSERTSGNIQYF. In nucleotides, the CDR3 is TGTGCCAGCAGTGAAAGGACTAGCGGAAACATTCAGTACTTC. Using reference TRBV2 and TRBJ2-4 for the parts outside the CDR3, the full variable domain is EPEVTQTPSHQVTQMGQEVILRCVPISNHLYFYWYRQILGQKVEFLVSFYNNEISEKSEIFDDQFSVERPDGSNFTLKIRSTKLEDSAMYFCASSERTSGNIQYFGAGTRLSVL.

The chain couples TRBV9 to TRBJ2-3; 8 nucleotides agree with TRBD2. In germline, CDR1 is SGDLS, CDR2 YYNGEE. V was pared by 2 bases and J by 0 bases, with 8 bases of the junction left unmatched. The CDR3 runs to 17 residues. CDR3: CASSVALLADSTDTQYF. Here the CDR3 DNA reads TGTGCCAGCAGCGTCGCCTTACTAGCGGATAGCACAGATACGCAGTATTTT.

The rearrangement links TRBV7-7 to TRBJ2-2; D may be TRBD2 (6 bases). From germline, CDR1 is SSHAT and CDR2 FNYEAQ (reference sequence). V was trimmed by 5 bases and J by 1 base, leaving 11 bases between them. CDR3 size: 15 residues. The CDR3 DNA follows: TGTGCCAGCAGCCCTAGGGACTTGAACACCGGGGAGCTGTTTTTT. Translation gives CASSPRDLNTGELFF.

Only one count was recorded for this clone. At the DNA level, this CDR3 is encoded by other sequences in the same sample as well. The chain combines TRBV5-1 with TRBJ2-7, with TRBD1 identical over 10 bases. V lost 3 bases, J lost 4 bases, and 4 bases stayed unmatched. The CDR3 has 14 amino acids. Germline CDR1 is SGHRS and CDR2 is YFSETQ. The CDR3 is CASSSRQGAYEQYF. Here the CDR3 DNA reads TGCGCCAGCAGCTCGCGACAGGGGGCTTACGAGCAGTACTTC.

The chain employs TRBV19 and TRBJ1-1; 9 nucleotides line up with TRBD1. After removal of 11 bases from V and 3 bases from J, the junction contained 10 bases not matched to a gene. The length of the CDR3 is 14 residues. Germline lookup yields CDR1 LNHDA and CDR2 SQIVND (reference sequence). This chain's CDR3 is CAVNPTGGHTEAFF. Here the CDR3 DNA reads TGTGCCGTTAACCCGACAGGGGGGCACACTGAAGCTTTCTTT. Full variable domain (outside the CDR3, taken from reference TRBV19 and TRBJ1-1): DGGITQSPKYLFRKEGQNVTLSCEQNLNHDAMYWYRQDPGQGLRLIYYSQIVNDFQKGDIAEGYSVSREKKESFPLTVTSAQKNPTAFYLCAVNPTGGHTEAFFGQGTRLTVV.

V and J are TRBV18 and TRBJ1-1; D remains ambiguous. Germline assignment: CDR1 KGHSH and CDR2 LQKENI. This CDR3 is built from 17 residues. Trimming removed 2 bases at V and 0 bases at J, with 16 bases between. The CDR3 spells CASSPSGSPWMNTEAFF. The CDR3 DNA follows: TGTGCCAGCTCACCATCGGGGAGTCCGTGGATGAACACTGAAGCTTTCTTT.

The rearrangement joins TRBV21-1 to TRBJ1-1; the table assigns TRBD1, which was not confirmed against the DNA. TRBV21-1 is a pseudogene locus. The CDR3 loop spans 15 amino acids. Here the CDR3 DNA reads TGTGCCAGCAGCAAACCCGAGACAGGGAACACTGAAGCTTTCTTT. Translating it yields CASSKPETGNTEAFF.

The chain uses TRBV5-4 and TRBJ2-1; D gene ambiguous. V lost 0 bases, J lost 0 bases, and 13 bases lay in between. In germline, CDR1 is SGHNT, CDR2 YYREEE (reference sequence). This CDR3 has 17 residues. The CDR3 loop reads CASSLVPQASSYNEQFF. CDR3 sequence (DNA): TGTGCCAGCAGCTTGGTTCCCCAGGCGAGCTCCTACAATGAGCAGTTCTTC.

The chain employs TRBV9 and TRBJ2-3; D may be TRBD1 (5 bases). The V end was cut by 0 bases, the J end by 6 bases, with 14 bases between. CDR3 length: 15 amino acids. Germline V CDR1 and CDR2: SGDLS, YYNGEE. The CDR3 region has the DNA TGTGCCAGCAGCGTAGATTGGGGTAAGGGGGATACGCAGTATTTT. This translates into CASSVDWGKGDTQYF.

The V call is TRBV5-1, the J call TRBJ1-1; a weak D match, TRBD1 (6 bases). Germline V gene lookup returns CDR1 SGHRS and CDR2 YFSETQ. The V end lost 4 bases, the J end lost 1 base, and 17 bases lay between the germline ends. This CDR3 contains 16 residues. CDR3 nucleotides: TGCGCCAGCAGCCTCCTCGGGGGCGGGGGGAACACTGAAGCTTTCTTT. It is translated as CASSLLGGGGNTEAFF.

This rearrangement joins TRBV7-2 to TRBJ1-3, with 7 bases matching TRBD1. CDR1 and CDR2 from the germline V gene are SGHTA and FQGNSA. Losses at the gene ends were 6 bases for V and 0 bases for J; bases not matched to a gene: 5. This CDR3 has 15 amino acids. CDR3 nucleotide sequence: TGTGCCAGCAGACCGCAGGGGGTCTCTGGAAACACCATATATTTT. It codes for CASRPQGVSGNTIYF.

The J gene is TRBJ2-7, the V gene TRBV19; TRBD2 aligns across 7 bases. J lost 4 bases, V lost 3 bases, and 9 bases had no gene match. Germline V gene data show CDR1 as LNHDA and CDR2 as SQIVND (reference sequence). CDR3 length equals 15 residues. CDR3 coding DNA: TGTGCCAGTAGTATCTCTCTAGCGGAACAATACGAGCAGTACTTC. The encoded protein is CASSISLAEQYEQYF.

The chain has TRBV2 and TRBJ1-4; D uncertain. Germline V lookup: CDR1 SNHLY, CDR2 FYNNEI. V lost 2 bases and J 5 bases, leaving 9 bases between the germline ends. The CDR3 length is 14 residues. Written as DNA, the CDR3 is TGTGCCAGCAGTGAATCAGGAAGAAATGAAAAACTGTTTTTT. Residues: CASSESGRNEKLFF.

The CDR3 region is CASSVGHGGGEKLFF. The CDR3 region has the DNA TGTGCCAGCAGCGTAGGACACGGGGGTGGTGAAAAACTGTTTTTT. The chain recombines TRBV9 with TRBJ1-4, with D possibly TRBD1 on 5 matching bases. CDR1 and CDR2 (germline): SGDLS, YYNGEE. Trimming stripped 0 bases from V and 7 bases from J, with 13 bases between. The CDR3 is 15 residues long.

This clone was recorded a few times. The chain employs TRBV5-4 and TRBJ2-3; TRBD1 agrees at 7 bases. The V gene end was trimmed by 2 bases and the J gene end by 3 bases; junction bases not matched to a gene: 3. Germline CDR1 is SGHNT and CDR2 is YYREEE (reference sequence). The CDR3 is 14 residues long. The CDR3 bases are TGTGCCAGCAGCTTAGGGGGCCTAACAGATACGCAGTATTTT. It codes for CASSLGGLTDTQYF.

This chain joins TRBV5-6 and TRBJ1-3, with D tentatively TRBD1 (5 bases). In germline, CDR1 is SGHDT, CDR2 YYEEEE. The CDR3 contains 14 residues. Trimming stripped 4 bases from V and 0 bases from J, with 8 bases between. CDR3 loop: CASSPTASGNTIYF. The CDR3 DNA follows: TGTGCCAGCAGCCCGACAGCCTCTGGAAACACCATATATTTT.

V is TRBV2 and J is TRBJ2-1, with D possibly being TRBD1 (6 bases). The germline CDR1 and CDR2 sequences are SNHLY and FYNNEI. The CDR3 consists of 16 residues. V was cut by 4 bases and J by 6 bases, with 19 bases left in between. The CDR3 sequence: CASSGSGGKIFNEQFF. The CDR3, as DNA: TGTGCCAGCAGTGGAAGTGGGGGCAAGATTTTCAATGAGCAGTTCTTC.

Only one count was recorded for this clone. The rearrangement links TRBV7-2 to TRBJ2-3, with 9 nucleotides matching TRBD2. This CDR3 comprises 19 residues. CDR1 SGHTA and CDR2 FQGNSA come from the germline V gene. The junction had 12 bases not matched to a gene; V was cut back by 2 bases and J by 0 bases. CDR3 sequence (DNA): TGTGCCAGCAGCTTAAAACGCTTTACTAGCGGGTTGAGCACAGATACGCAGTATTTT. It is translated as CASSLKRFTSGLSTDTQYF.

The CDR3: CASSLAPASADTQYF. CDR3 nucleotides: TGTGCCAGCAGCTTAGCGCCGGCTAGCGCAGATACGCAGTATTTT. The rearrangement links TRBV7-2 to TRBJ2-3; perhaps TRBD2 as D (6 bases). This CDR3 is 15 amino acids long. Germline CDR1 is SGHTA and CDR2 is FQGNSA. Between the trimmed V and J ends, which lost 0 bases and 4 bases, there was a span of 11 bases.

The chain recombines TRBV11-3 with TRBJ2-3, with D uncertain. Germline V lookup: CDR1 SGHNT, CDR2 YENEEA. The CDR3 totals 13 residues. Trimming took off 5 bases at V and 2 bases at J, with 8 bases between the two ends. CDR3 region: CASSLISTDTQYF. The CDR3 DNA follows: TGTGCCAGCAGCCTTATTTCCACAGATACGCAGTATTTT. Full variable domain (missing parts from reference TRBV11-3 and TRBJ2-3): EAGVVQSPRYKIIEKKQPVAFWCNPISGHNTLYWYLQNLGQGPELLIRYENEEAVDDSQLPKDRFSAERLKGVDSTLKIQPAELGDSAVYLCASSLISTDTQYFGPGTRLTVL.

V is TRBV20-1 and J is TRBJ2-1; the D is unclear. In germline, CDR1 is DFQATT, CDR2 SNEGSKA (reference sequence). The V gene lost 3 bases and the J gene lost 8 bases, with 5 bases spanning the gap. The CDR3 has 10 amino acids. The CDR3: CSASGDEQFF. CDR3 nucleotide sequence: TGCAGTGCTAGCGGAGATGAGCAGTTCTTC.

The chain links TRBV7-6 to TRBJ2-5; perhaps TRBD2 as D (7 bases). Germline assignment: CDR1 SGHVS and CDR2 FNYEAQ. Trimming cost V 5 bases and J 5 bases, with 24 bases left between them. This CDR3 region has 17 residues. The CDR3 nucleotides are TGTGCCAGCAGCCTCCTGCGAGGGGGGGGGTTCGGGGAGACCCAGTACTTC. Encoded protein: CASSLLRGGGFGETQYF.

For this clone: Mismatch with germline at one junction end may stem from a read error. The V and J genes are TRBV7-9 and TRBJ1-1; TRBD1 might be the D (5 bases). Germline CDR1 SEHNR, CDR2 FQNEAQ (reference sequence). This CDR3 has 17 residues. This CDR3 is CSSSLAKSGKDPAEAFF. CDR3 in DNA: TGTTCCAGCAGCTTAGCGAAGTCAGGGAAGGACCCAGCTGAAGCTTTCTTT. Full variable domain (remainder filled in from reference TRBV7-9 and TRBJ1-1): DTGVSQNPRHKITKRGQNVTFRCDPISEHNRLYWYRQTLGQGPEFLTYFQNEAQLEKSRLLSDRFSAERPKGSFSTLEIQRTEQGDSAMYLCSSSLAKSGKDPAEAFFGQGTRLTVV.

This chain connects TRBV4-2 to TRBJ2-2; 10 bases line up with TRBD2. Germline V gene data show CDR1 as LGHNA and CDR2 as YNFKEQ. There are 16 residues in the CDR3. The junction had 10 bases not matched to a gene; V was cut back by 5 bases and J by 7 bases. The CDR3: CASSEGAAGGVGELFF. CDR3 coding DNA: TGTGCCAGCAGCGAAGGTGCAGCGGGGGGGGTCGGGGAGCTGTTTTTT.

The CDR3 sequence: CASSSTYEQYF. For the CDR3, the DNA is TGTGCCAGCAGCTCCACCTACGAGCAGTACTTC. The chain combines TRBV7-2 with TRBJ2-7; no clear D. V was shortened by 4 bases and J by 2 bases, with 3 bases between the two germline ends. This CDR3 has 11 residues. Germline CDR1 is SGHTA and CDR2 is FQGNSA.

CDR3 loop: CASSLQGNGYTF. CDR3 bases: TGTGCCAGCAGCCTACAGGGGAATGGCTACACCTTC. The chain joins TRBV7-2 to TRBJ1-2; 7 bases align to TRBD1. J was trimmed by 6 bases and V by 5 bases; bases with no gene match: 3. The germline gives CDR1 SGHTA, CDR2 FQGNSA. The CDR3 extends over 12 amino acids. Complete variable domain (other parts from reference TRBV7-2 and TRBJ1-2): GAGVSQSPSNKVTEKGKDVELRCDPISGHTALYWYRQSLGQGLEFLIYFQGNSAPDKSGLPSDRFSAERTGGSVSTLTIQRTQQEDSAVYLCASSLQGNGYTFGSGTRLTVV.

The rearrangement joins TRBV28 to TRBJ1-1, with 7 nucleotides matching TRBD1. This CDR3 spans 15 amino acids. Germline assignment: CDR1 MDHEN and CDR2 SYDVKM. V was pared by 2 bases and J by 3 bases, with 6 bases of the junction left unmatched. CDR3 nucleotide sequence: TGTGCCAGCAGTTTAGGTGGCAGGGGGGACACTGAAGCTTTCTTT. Protein product: CASSLGGRGDTEAFF.